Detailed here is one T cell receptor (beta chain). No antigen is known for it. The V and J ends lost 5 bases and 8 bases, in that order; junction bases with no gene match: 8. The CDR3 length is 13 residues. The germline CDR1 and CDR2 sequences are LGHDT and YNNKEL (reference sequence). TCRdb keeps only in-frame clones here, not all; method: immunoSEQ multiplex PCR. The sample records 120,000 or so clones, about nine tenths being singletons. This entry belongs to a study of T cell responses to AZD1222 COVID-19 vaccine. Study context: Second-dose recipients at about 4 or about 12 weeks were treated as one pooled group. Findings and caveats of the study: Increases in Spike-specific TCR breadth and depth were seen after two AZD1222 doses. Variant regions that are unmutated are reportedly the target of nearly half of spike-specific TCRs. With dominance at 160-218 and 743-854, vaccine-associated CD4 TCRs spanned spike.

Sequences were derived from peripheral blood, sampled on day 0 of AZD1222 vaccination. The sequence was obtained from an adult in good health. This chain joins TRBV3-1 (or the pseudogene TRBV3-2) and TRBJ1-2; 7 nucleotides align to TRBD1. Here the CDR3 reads CASSARGGGGYTF. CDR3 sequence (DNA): TGTGCCAGCAGCGCCCGAGGGGGCGGAGGCTACACCTTC.